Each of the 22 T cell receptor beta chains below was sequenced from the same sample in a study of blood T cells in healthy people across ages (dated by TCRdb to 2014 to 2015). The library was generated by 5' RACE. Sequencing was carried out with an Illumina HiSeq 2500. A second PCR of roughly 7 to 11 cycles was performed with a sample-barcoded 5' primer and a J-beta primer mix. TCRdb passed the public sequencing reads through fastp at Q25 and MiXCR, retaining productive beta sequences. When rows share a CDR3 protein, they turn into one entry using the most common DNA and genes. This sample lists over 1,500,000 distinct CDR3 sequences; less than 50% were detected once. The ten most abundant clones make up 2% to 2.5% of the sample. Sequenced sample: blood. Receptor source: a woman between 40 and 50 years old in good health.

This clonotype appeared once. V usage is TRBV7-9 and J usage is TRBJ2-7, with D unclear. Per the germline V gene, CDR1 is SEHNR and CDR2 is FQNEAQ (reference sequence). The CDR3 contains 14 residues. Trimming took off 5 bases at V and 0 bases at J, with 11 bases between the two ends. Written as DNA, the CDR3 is TGTGCCAGCAGCGGATCGAGTAGCTCCTACGAGCAGTACTTC. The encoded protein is CASSGSSSSYEQYF.

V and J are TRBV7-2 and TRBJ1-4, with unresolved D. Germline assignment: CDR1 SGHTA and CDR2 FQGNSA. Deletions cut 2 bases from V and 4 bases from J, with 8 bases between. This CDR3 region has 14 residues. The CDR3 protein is CASSLNGVNEKLFF. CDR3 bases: TGTGCCAGCAGCTTAAACGGGGTTAATGAAAAACTGTTTTTT.

Here the CDR3 DNA reads TGCGCCAGCAGCTCCGAGACAGGGACCCGGGGGGAGACCCAGTACTTC. This gives the protein CASSSETGTRGETQYF. V usage is TRBV5-1 and J usage is TRBJ2-5; the D gene is possibly TRBD1 (7 bases). V lost 3 bases and J 5 bases, leaving 20 bases between the germline ends. This CDR3 has 16 residues. The germline CDR1 and CDR2 sequences are SGHRS and YFSETQ.

In nucleotides, the CDR3 is TGCAGCGTTGTGATGGTGGGAGCTTTCTTT. Protein product: CSVVMVGAFF. The chain employs TRBV29-1 and TRBJ1-1, with D uncertain. V was clipped by 4 bases and J by 10 bases, with 10 bases between them. The germline CDR1 and CDR2 sequences are SQVTM and ANQGSEA. There are 10 residues in the CDR3.

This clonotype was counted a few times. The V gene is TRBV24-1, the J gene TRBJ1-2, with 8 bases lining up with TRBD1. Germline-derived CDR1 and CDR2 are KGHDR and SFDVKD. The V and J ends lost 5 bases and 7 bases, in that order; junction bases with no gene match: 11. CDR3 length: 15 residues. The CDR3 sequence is CATSGPQGGLVGYTF. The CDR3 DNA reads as TGTGCCACCAGTGGCCCACAGGGGGGTCTAGTTGGCTACACCTTC.

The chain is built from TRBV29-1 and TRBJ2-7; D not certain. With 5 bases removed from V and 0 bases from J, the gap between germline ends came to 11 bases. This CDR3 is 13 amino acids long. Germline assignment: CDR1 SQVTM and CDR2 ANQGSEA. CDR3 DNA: TGCAGCGTTCTCAAACAGAGCTCCTACGAGCAGTACTTC. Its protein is CSVLKQSSYEQYF.

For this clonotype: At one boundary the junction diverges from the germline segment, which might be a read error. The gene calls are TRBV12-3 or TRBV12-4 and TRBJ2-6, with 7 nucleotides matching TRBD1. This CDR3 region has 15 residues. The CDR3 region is CASLTGEAGANVRTF. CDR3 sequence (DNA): TGTGCCAGCCTCACAGGGGAAGCTGGGGCCAACGTCCGGACTTTC.

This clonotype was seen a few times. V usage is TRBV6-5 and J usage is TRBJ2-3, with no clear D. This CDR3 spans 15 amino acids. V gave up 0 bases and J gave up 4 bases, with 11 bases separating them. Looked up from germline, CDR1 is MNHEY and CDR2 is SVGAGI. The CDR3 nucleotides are TGTGCCAGCAGTTACTCCTGGTCCGGCGCAGATACGCAGTATTTT. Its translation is CASSYSWSGADTQYF.

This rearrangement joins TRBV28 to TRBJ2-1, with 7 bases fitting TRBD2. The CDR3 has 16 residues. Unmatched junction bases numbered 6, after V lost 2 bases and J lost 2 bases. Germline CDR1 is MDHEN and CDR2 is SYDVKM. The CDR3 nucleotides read TGTGCCAGCAGTTTAGGGCTAGCGGAGACCTACAATGAGCAGTTCTTC. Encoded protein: CASSLGLAETYNEQFF.

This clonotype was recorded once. CDR3 in DNA: TGTGCCAGCAGTTTTGGAGCGTATAATTCACCCCTCCACTTT. This sequence encodes CASSFGAYNSPLHF. The chain joins TRBV27 to TRBJ1-6; D is unclear. The CDR3 extends over 14 amino acids. V gave up 3 bases and J gave up 4 bases, with 7 bases separating them. Germline CDR1 MNHEY, CDR2 SMNVEV (reference sequence).

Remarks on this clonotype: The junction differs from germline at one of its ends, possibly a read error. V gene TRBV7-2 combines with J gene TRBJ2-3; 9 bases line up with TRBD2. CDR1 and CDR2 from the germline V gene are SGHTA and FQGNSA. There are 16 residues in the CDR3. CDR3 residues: CASSLRAGGNTDAQYF. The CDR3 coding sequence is TGTGCCAGCAGCTTAAGGGCGGGGGGGAACACAGATGCGCAGTATTTT.

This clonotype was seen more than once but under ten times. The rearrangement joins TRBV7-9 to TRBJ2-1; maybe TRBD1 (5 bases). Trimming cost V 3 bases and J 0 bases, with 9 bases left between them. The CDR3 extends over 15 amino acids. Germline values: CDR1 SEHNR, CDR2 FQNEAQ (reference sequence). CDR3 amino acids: CASSFGHFSYNEQFF. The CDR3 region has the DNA TGTGCCAGCAGCTTCGGACATTTCTCCTACAATGAGCAGTTCTTC.

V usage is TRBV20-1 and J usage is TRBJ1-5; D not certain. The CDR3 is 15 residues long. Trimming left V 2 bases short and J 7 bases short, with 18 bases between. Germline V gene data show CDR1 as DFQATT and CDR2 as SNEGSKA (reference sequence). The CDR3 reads CSARLTGPRTQPQHF. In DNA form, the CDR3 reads TGCAGTGCTAGATTAACCGGTCCACGGACGCAGCCCCAGCATTTT.

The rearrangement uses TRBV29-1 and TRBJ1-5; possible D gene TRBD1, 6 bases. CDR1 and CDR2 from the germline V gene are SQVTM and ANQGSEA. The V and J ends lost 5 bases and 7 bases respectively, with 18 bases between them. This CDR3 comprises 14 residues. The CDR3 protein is CSVLSRGAGQPQHF. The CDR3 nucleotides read TGCAGCGTTCTTTCCAGGGGTGCGGGCCAGCCCCAGCATTTT.

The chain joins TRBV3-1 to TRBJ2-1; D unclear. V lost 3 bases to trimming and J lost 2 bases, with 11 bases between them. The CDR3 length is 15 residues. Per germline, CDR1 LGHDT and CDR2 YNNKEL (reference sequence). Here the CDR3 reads CASSQQLSAYNEQFF. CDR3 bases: TGTGCCAGCAGCCAGCAGCTCTCCGCCTACAATGAGCAGTTCTTC.

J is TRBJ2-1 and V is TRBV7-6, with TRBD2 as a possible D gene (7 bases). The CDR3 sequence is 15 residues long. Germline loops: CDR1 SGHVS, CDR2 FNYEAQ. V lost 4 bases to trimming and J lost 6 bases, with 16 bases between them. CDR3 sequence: CASSSPGEGLNEQFF. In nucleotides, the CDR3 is TGTGCCAGCAGCTCCCCAGGGGAGGGGCTCAATGAGCAGTTCTTC.

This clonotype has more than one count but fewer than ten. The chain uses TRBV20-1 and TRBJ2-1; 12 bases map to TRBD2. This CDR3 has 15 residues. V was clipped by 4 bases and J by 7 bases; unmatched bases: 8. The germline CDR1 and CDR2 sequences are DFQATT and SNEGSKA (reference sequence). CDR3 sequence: CSATRLAGAGNEQFF. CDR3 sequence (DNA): TGCAGTGCTACTCGACTAGCGGGGGCCGGTAATGAGCAGTTCTTC.

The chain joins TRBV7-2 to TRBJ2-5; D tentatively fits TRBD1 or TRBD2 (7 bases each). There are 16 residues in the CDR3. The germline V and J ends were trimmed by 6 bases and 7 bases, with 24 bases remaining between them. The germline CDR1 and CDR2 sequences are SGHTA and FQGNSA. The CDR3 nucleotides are TGTGCCAGCAGTTTTCACCGGACAGGTCCGGGGGGGACCCAGTACTTC. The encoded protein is CASSFHRTGPGGTQYF. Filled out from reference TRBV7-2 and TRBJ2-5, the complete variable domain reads GAGVSQSPSNKVTEKGKDVELRCDPISGHTALYWYRQSLGQGLEFLIYFQGNSAPDKSGLPSDRFSAERTGGSVSTLTIQRTQQEDSAVYLCASSFHRTGPGGTQYFGPGTRLLVL.

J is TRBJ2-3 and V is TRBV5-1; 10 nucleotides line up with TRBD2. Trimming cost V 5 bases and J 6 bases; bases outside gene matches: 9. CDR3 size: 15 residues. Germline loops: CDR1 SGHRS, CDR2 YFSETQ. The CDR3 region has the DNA TGCGCCAGCAGACCCCAGCGGGGGGGCGTGGATACGCAGTATTTT. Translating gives CASRPQRGGVDTQYF.

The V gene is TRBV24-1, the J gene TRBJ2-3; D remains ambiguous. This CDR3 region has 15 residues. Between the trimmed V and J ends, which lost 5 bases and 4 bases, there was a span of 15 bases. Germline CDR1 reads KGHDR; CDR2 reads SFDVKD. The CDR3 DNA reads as TGTGCCACCAGTGTCCCCTACGCTGGCTCAGATACGCAGTATTTT. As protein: CATSVPYAGSDTQYF.

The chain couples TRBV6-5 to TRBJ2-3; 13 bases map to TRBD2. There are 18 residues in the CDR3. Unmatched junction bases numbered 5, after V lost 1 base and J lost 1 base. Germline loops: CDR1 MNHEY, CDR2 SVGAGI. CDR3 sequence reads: CASSYFGGLAGGTDTQYF. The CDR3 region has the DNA TGTGCCAGCAGTTACTTCGGCGGACTAGCGGGGGGCACAGATACGCAGTATTTT.

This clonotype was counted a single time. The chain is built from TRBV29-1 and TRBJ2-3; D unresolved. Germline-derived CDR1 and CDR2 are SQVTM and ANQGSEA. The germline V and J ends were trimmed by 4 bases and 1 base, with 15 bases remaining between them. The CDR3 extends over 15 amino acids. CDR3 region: CSVGVSVRGTDTQYF. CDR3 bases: TGCAGCGTTGGGGTGTCGGTTAGGGGCACAGATACGCAGTATTTT.